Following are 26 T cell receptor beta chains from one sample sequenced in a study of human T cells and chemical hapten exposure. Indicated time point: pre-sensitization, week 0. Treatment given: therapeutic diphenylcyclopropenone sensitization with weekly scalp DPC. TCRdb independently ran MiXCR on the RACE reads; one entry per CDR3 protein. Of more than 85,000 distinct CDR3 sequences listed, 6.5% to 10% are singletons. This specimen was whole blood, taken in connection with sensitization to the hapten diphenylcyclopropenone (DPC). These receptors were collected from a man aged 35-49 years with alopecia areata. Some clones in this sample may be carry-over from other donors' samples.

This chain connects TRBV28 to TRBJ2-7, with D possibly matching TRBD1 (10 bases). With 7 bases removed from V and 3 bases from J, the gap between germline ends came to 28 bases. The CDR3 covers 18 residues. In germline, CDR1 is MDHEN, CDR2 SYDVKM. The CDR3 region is CASIETGGVLAGSYEQYF. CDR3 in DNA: TGTGCCAGCATCGAGACAGGGGGCGTCCTAGCGGGAAGCTACGAGCAGTACTTC.

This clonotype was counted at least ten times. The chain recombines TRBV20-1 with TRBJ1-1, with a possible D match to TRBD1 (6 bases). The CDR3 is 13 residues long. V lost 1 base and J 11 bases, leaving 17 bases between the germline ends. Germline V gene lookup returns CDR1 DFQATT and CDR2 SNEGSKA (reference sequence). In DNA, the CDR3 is TGCAGTGCTAGAGCCGTTGGGACACCCCAGGCTTTCTTT. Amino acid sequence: CSARAVGTPQAFF.

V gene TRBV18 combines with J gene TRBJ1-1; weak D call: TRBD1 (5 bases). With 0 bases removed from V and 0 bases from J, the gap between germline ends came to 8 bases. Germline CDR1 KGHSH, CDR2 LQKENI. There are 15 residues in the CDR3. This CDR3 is CASSPPGGVNTEAFF. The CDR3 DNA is TGTGCCAGCTCACCACCGGGAGGGGTGAACACTGAAGCTTTCTTT.

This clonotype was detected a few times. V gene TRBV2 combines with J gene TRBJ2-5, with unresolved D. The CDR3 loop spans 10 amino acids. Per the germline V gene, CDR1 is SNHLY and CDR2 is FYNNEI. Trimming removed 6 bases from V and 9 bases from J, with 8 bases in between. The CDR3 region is CASRDGAQYF. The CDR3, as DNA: TGTGCCAGCAGAGACGGAGCCCAGTACTTC.

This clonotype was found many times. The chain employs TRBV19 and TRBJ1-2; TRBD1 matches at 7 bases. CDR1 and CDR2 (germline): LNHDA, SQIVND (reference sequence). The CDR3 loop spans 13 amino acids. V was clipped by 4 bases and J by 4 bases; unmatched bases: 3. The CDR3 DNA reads TGTGCCAGTAGTAGACAGGGAGCCTATGGCTACACCTTC. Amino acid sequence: CASSRQGAYGYTF.

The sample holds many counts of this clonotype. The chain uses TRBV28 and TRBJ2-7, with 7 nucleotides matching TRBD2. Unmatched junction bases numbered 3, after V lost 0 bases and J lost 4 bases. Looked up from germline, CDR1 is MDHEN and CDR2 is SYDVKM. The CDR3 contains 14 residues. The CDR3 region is CASSLWASGYEQYV. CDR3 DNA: TGTGCCAGCAGTTTATGGGCTAGCGGATACGAGCAGTACGTC.

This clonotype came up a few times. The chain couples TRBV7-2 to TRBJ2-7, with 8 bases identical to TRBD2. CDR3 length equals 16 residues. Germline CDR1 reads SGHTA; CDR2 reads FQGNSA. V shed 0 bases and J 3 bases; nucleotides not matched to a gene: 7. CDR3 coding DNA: TGTGCCAGCAGCTTAGCGGGTAGCGGGGTCATCTACGAGCAGTACTTC. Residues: CASSLAGSGVIYEQYF.

This chain's CDR3 is CASTSTYEQYV. CDR3 DNA sequence: TGTGCCAGCACGAGTACCTACGAGCAGTACGTC. The chain combines TRBV6-5 with TRBJ2-7; D unresolved. Germline lookup yields CDR1 MNHEY and CDR2 SVGAGI. V was trimmed by 7 bases and J by 2 bases, leaving 6 bases between them. There are 11 residues in the CDR3.

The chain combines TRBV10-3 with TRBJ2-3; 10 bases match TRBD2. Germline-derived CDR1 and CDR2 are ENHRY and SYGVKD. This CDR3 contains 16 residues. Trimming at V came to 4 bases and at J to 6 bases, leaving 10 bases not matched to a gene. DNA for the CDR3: TGTGCCATCAGTGTCCAGGCTAGCGGGAGAGGGGATACGCAGTATTTT. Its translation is CAISVQASGRGDTQYF.

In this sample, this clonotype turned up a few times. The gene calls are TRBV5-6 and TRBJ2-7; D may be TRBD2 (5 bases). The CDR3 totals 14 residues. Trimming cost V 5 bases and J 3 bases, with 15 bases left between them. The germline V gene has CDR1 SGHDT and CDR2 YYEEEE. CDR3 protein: CASSPGLDDYEQYV. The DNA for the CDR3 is TGTGCCAGCAGTCCCGGACTGGATGACTACGAGCAGTACGTC.

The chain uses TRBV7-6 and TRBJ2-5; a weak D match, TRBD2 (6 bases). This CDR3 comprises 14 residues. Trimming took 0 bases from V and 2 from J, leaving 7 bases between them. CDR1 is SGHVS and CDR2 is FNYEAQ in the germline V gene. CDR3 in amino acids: CASSLAEGQETQYF. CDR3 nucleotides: TGTGCCAGCAGCTTAGCGGAGGGACAAGAGACCCAGTACTTC.

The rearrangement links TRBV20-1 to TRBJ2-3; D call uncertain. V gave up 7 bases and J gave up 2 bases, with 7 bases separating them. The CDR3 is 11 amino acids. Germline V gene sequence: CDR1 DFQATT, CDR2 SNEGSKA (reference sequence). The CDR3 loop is CSVADTDTQYF. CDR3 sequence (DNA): TGCAGTGTTGCGGACACAGATACGCAGTATTTT.

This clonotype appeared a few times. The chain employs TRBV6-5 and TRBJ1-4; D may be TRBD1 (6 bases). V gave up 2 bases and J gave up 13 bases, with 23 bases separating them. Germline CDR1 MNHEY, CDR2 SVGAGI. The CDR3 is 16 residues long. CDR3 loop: CASSYMNDRGTRGLFF. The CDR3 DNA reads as TGTGCCAGCAGTTACATGAATGACCGGGGTACCAGGGGACTGTTTTTT.

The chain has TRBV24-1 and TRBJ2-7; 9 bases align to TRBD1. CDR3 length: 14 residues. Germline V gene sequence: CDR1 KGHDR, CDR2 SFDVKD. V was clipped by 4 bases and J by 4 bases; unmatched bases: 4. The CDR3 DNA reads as TGTGCCACCAGTGACTCCGGGACAGGGTACGAGCAGTACGTC. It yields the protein CATSDSGTGYEQYV.

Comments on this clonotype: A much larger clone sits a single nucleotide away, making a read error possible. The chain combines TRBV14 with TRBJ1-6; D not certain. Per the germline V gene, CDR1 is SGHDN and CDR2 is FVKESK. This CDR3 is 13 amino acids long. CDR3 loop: CASSTLGNSPIHF. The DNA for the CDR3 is TGTGCCAGCAGCACACTGGGCAATTCACCCATCCACTTT.

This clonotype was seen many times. CDR3 bases: TGCGCCAGCTGGAGAGATAGGTTGAACACTGAAGCTTTCTTT. Residues: CASWRDRLNTEAFF. The chain links TRBV5-1 to TRBJ1-1; D ambiguous. V was shortened by 7 bases and J by 0 bases, with 13 bases between the two germline ends. The germline gives CDR1 SGHRS, CDR2 YFSETQ. The CDR3 contains 14 residues.

This CDR3 reads CSAPMGEQFF. The CDR3 region has the DNA TGCAGTGCCCCGATGGGTGAGCAGTTCTTC. The V call is TRBV20-1, the J call TRBJ2-1; no firm D call. The CDR3 loop spans 10 amino acids. V lost 6 bases and J 9 bases, leaving 9 bases between the germline ends. CDR1 and CDR2 from the germline V gene are DFQATT and SNEGSKA (reference sequence).

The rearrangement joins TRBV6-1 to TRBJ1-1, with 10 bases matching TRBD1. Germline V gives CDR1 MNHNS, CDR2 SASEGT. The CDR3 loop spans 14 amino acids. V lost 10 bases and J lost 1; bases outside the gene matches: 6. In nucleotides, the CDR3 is TGTGCCAACCGAGGGACAGGGGCGAACACTGAAGCTTTCTTT. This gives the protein CANRGTGANTEAFF.

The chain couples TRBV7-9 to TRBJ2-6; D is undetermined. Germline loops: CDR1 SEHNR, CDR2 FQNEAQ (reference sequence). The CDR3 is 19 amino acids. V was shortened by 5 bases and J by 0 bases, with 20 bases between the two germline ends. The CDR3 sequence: CASSRAVRAGPSGANVLTF. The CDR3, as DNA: TGTGCCAGCAGCCGCGCCGTTCGGGCCGGCCCCTCTGGGGCCAACGTCCTGACTTTC.

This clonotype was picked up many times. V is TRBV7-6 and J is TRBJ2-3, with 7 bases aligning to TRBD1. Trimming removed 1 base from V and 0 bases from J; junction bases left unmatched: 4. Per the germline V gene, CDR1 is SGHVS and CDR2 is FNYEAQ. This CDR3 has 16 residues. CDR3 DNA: TGTGCCAGCAGCTTAGAGGGGGCAGGGAGCACAGATACGCAGTATTTT. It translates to CASSLEGAGSTDTQYF.

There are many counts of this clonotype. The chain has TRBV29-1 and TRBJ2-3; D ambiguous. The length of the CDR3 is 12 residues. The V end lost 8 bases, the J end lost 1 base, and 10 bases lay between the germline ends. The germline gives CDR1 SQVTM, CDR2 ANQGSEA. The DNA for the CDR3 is TGCAGCTCCGTTGGCCGCACAGATACGCAGTATTTT. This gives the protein CSSVGRTDTQYF.

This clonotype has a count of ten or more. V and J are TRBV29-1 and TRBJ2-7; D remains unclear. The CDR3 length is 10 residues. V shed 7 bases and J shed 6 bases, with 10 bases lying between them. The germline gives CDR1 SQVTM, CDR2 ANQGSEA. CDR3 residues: CSELAREQYV. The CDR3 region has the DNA TGCAGCGAGTTGGCGCGCGAGCAGTACGTC.

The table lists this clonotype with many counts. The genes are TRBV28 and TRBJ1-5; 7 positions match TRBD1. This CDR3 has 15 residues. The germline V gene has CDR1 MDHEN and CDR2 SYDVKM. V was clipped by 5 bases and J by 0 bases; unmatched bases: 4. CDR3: CASSRDRYSNQPQHF. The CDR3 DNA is TGTGCCAGCAGTAGGGACAGATATAGCAATCAGCCCCAGCATTTT.

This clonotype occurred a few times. The CDR3 here is CASRPGLAGIYEQYV. The DNA of the CDR3 is TGTGCCAGCAGACCCGGACTAGCGGGGATCTACGAGCAGTACGTC. The chain employs TRBV6-5 and TRBJ2-7; 12 bases are a match to TRBD2. Germline values: CDR1 MNHEY, CDR2 SVGAGI. This CDR3 spans 15 amino acids. V lost 6 bases to trimming and J lost 3 bases; unmatched junction nucleotides: 6.

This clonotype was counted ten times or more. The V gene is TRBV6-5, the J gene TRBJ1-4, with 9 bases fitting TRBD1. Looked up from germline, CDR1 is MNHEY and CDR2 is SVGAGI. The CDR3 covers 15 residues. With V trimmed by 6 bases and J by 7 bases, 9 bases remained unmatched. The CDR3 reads CASRSGTGLSEKLFF. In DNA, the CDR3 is TGTGCCAGCAGGTCCGGGACAGGGTTGAGTGAAAAACTGTTTTTT.

This chain's CDR3 is CASSSTSLAGEVDTQYF. In nucleotides, the CDR3 is TGTGCCAGCAGCTCGACCTCTCTAGCGGGAGAGGTAGATACGCAGTATTTT. The J gene is TRBJ2-3, the V gene TRBV7-2; 10 bases are shared with TRBD2. Germline CDR1 reads SGHTA; CDR2 reads FQGNSA. Trimming cost V 4 bases and J 5 bases; bases outside gene matches: 12. CDR3 size: 17 residues.